The 31 T cell receptor beta chains below were found in one sample sequenced in a study of T cell changes during pregnancy in multiple sclerosis (dated by TCRdb to 2018 to 2020). To prepare the library, the immunoSEQ multiplex PCR assay was applied. TCRdb took this table from immuneACCESS and kept in-frame rearrangements with V and J called. Such tables lack part of the clones; where checked against another copy, unresolved V genes explain under half of the gap, and the rest is unexplained. The sample has 76,000 or so clones on record, 90% to 95% of them singletons. 0.65% to 0.75% of the sample belongs to the ten largest clones. The sequences come from peripheral blood, collected in the second trimester of pregnancy. Receptors originate from a female donor in good health, enrolled as a control in a pregnancy study.

The V and J genes are TRBV9 and TRBJ2-7, with 10 bases matching TRBD2. This CDR3 has 14 residues. The V and J ends lost 4 bases and 4 bases, in that order; junction bases with no gene match: 5. Germline CDR1 is SGDLS and CDR2 is YYNGEE. The DNA for the CDR3 is TGTGCCAGCAGCCTAACTAGCGGGGCGTACGAGCAGTACTTC. Its protein is CASSLTSGAYEQYF. Drawing the rest from reference TRBV9 and TRBJ2-7, the complete variable domain is DSGVTQTPKHLITATGQRVTLRCSPRSGDLSVYWYQQSLDQGLQFLIQYYNGEERAKGNILERFSAQQFPDLHSELNLSSLELGDSALYFCASSLTSGAYEQYFGPGTRLTVT.

The chain links TRBV7-3 to TRBJ2-2; D ambiguous. CDR1 and CDR2 (germline): SGHTA, FQGTGA. Trimming pared 5 bases from V and 2 bases from J, leaving 12 bases between. This CDR3 contains 15 residues. This CDR3 reads CASSPMGSNTGELFF. The CDR3 DNA reads as TGTGCCAGCAGCCCAATGGGCAGCAACACCGGGGAGCTGTTTTTT.

The chain has TRBV9 and TRBJ1-1; 7 bases line up with TRBD1. The CDR3 extends over 16 amino acids. The V segment lost 4 bases and the J segment 0 bases; nucleotides outside the gene matches: 9. In germline, CDR1 is SGDLS, CDR2 YYNGEE. The CDR3 reads CASSPFQGGMNTEAFF. The CDR3 region has the DNA TGTGCCAGCAGCCCCTTCCAGGGGGGTATGAACACTGAAGCTTTCTTT.

This rearrangement joins TRBV4-2 to TRBJ2-7; 7 bases fit TRBD2. The CDR3 extends over 15 amino acids. Germline lookup yields CDR1 LGHNA and CDR2 YNFKEQ. V lost 1 base and J lost 0; bases outside the gene matches: 3. CDR3 coding DNA: TGTGCCAGCAGCCAAGCGCGGGGGATCTCCTACGAGCAGTACTTC. This translates into CASSQARGISYEQYF.

CDR3 bases: TGTGCCTGGGGACGACTAGCGGGGCCCTACAATGAGCAGTTCTTC. Protein sequence: CAWGRLAGPYNEQFF. V and J are TRBV30 and TRBJ2-1; 11 nucleotides line up with TRBD2. From germline, CDR1 is GTSNPN and CDR2 SVGIG (reference sequence). Trimming cost V 5 bases and J 2 bases; bases outside gene matches: 5. The CDR3 runs to 15 residues.

The chain joins TRBV19 to TRBJ1-2, with D possibly matching TRBD1 (5 bases). This CDR3 is 13 amino acids long. Germline CDR1 reads LNHDA; CDR2 reads SQIVND (reference sequence). Trimming removed 6 bases at V and 2 bases at J, with 10 bases between. Written as DNA, the CDR3 is TGTGCCAGTAGGGAAGGACACAACTATGGCTACACCTTC. This gives the protein CASREGHNYGYTF.

The gene calls are TRBV27 and TRBJ1-1; 9 bases line up with TRBD1. The CDR3 is 20 residues long. V shed 3 bases, J shed 1 base, and the junction held 18 bases outside the gene matches. CDR1 is MNHEY and CDR2 is SMNVEV in the germline V gene (reference sequence). The CDR3 nucleotides read TGTGCCAGCAGTTTGATAGCGGACCCCTGGGGACAGGGTAAGAACACTGAAGCTTTCTTT. It translates to CASSLIADPWGQGKNTEAFF.

The chain couples TRBV30 to TRBJ1-5; D gene unclear. The CDR3 is made up of 15 amino acids. Germline CDR1 is GTSNPN and CDR2 is SVGIG (reference sequence). V dropped 0 bases and J dropped 0 bases, with 9 bases sitting between them. Here the CDR3 DNA reads TGTGCCTGGAGTGTGTCTGTTAATAGCAATCAGCCCCAGCATTTT. The encoded protein is CAWSVSVNSNQPQHF.

The J gene is TRBJ2-7, the V gene TRBV30; 10 bases are a match to TRBD1. V shed 5 bases, J shed 5 bases, and the junction held 9 bases outside the gene matches. The germline V gene encodes CDR1 GTSNPN and CDR2 SVGIG (reference sequence). There are 14 residues in the CDR3. CDR3 nucleotide sequence: TGTGCCTGGTTATTGACAGGGGGCGGGAACGAGCAGTACTTC. It codes for CAWLLTGGGNEQYF.

The chain couples TRBV5-6 to TRBJ2-7; 8 bases line up with TRBD2. Germline V gene lookup returns CDR1 SGHDT and CDR2 YYEEEE. Trimming cost V 2 bases and J 4 bases; bases outside gene matches: 5. This CDR3 has 14 amino acids. The CDR3 sequence is CASSLTLAGYEQYF. DNA of the CDR3: TGTGCCAGCAGCTTAACGCTAGCGGGTTACGAGCAGTACTTC.

The chain uses TRBV5-4 and TRBJ1-2; no firm D call. Germline V gives CDR1 SGHNT, CDR2 YYREEE (reference sequence). This CDR3 region has 16 residues. The V end lost 3 bases, the J end lost 3 bases, and 18 bases lay between the germline ends. The CDR3 region is CASSSPSPQVDYGYTF. Written as DNA, the CDR3 is TGTGCCAGCAGCTCACCATCCCCCCAGGTTGACTATGGCTACACCTTC.

The rearrangement joins TRBV4-1 to TRBJ2-2; TRBD2 matches at 11 bases. This CDR3 spans 16 amino acids. In germline, CDR1 is MGHRA, CDR2 YSYEKL. The ends lost 0 bases at V and 5 bases at J; junction bases unmatched: 2. The CDR3 region has the DNA TGCGCCAGCAGCCAAGATCTAGCGGGGGGAACCGGGGAGCTGTTTTTT. This sequence encodes CASSQDLAGGTGELFF.

The table lists this clone with a count of one. The chain recombines TRBV19 with TRBJ1-2; TRBD1 might be the D (6 bases). The CDR3 is 13 residues long. V was clipped by 4 bases and J by 10 bases, with 16 bases between them. The germline CDR1 and CDR2 sequences are LNHDA and SQIVND (reference sequence). In DNA form, the CDR3 reads TGTGCCAGTAGTACACGAGGACAGTCCCTCTACACCTTC. Amino acid sequence: CASSTRGQSLYTF.

This chain connects TRBV2 to TRBJ2-3; 7 nucleotides match TRBD1. This CDR3 has 17 amino acids. The V and J ends lost 7 bases and 0 bases, in that order; junction bases with no gene match: 13. The germline gives CDR1 SNHLY, CDR2 FYNNEI. As DNA, the CDR3 is TGTGCCAGCACCGGGACAGAAATAAATACTAGCACAGATACGCAGTATTTT. It yields the protein CASTGTEINTSTDTQYF.

The CDR3, as DNA: TGTGCCAGCTCACCTCTAAGGGGGCTTGACAATGAGCAGTTCTTC. It yields the protein CASSPLRGLDNEQFF. This chain joins TRBV18 and TRBJ2-1, with 7 bases aligning to TRBD1. Germline-derived CDR1 and CDR2 are KGHSH and LQKENI. After removal of 3 bases from V and 5 bases from J, the junction contained 7 bases not matched to a gene. The CDR3 extends over 15 amino acids. The whole variable domain, filled in from reference TRBV18 and TRBJ2-1, reads NAGVMQNPRHLVRRRGQEARLRCSPMKGHSHVYWYRQLPEEGLKFMVYLQKENIIDESGMPKERFSAEFPKEGPSILRIQQVVRGDSAAYFCASSPLRGLDNEQFFGPGTRLTVL.

The chain is built from TRBV6-4 and TRBJ1-2; D not resolved. This CDR3 has 16 amino acids. The ends were cut back, 0 bases at V and 8 bases at J, with 19 bases in the middle. Germline V gene lookup returns CDR1 MRHNA and CDR2 SNTAGT. The CDR3 reads CASSDSTRTPRSGYTF. CDR3 DNA sequence: TGTGCCAGCAGTGACTCGACGAGGACTCCCAGATCGGGCTACACCTTC.

This chain uses TRBV30 with TRBJ2-7; no definite D call. Germline V gene sequence: CDR1 GTSNPN, CDR2 SVGIG (reference sequence). This CDR3 spans 11 amino acids. V gave up 4 bases and J gave up 2 bases, with 6 bases separating them. The CDR3 region has the DNA TGTGCCTGGACAGACACCTACGAGCAGTACTTC. This gives the protein CAWTDTYEQYF.

V and J are TRBV14 and TRBJ1-6; 7 bases fit TRBD1. Germline-derived CDR1 and CDR2 are SGHDN and FVKESK. This CDR3 spans 14 amino acids. Germline trimming cut 4 bases from V and 11 bases from J; bases unmatched to any gene: 8. CDR3 DNA sequence: TGTGCCAGCAGCCGGGACAGCTCTTTAACACCCCTCCACTTT. It encodes CASSRDSSLTPLHF.

With respect to this clone: The CDR3 carries no conserved terminal phenylalanine or tryptophan, so it likely arises from a read error. The chain couples TRBV7-2 to TRBJ1-5; 7 nucleotides align to TRBD1. V shed 3 bases, J shed 7 bases, and the junction held 6 bases outside the gene matches. The CDR3 runs 14 residues. Per germline, CDR1 SGHTA and CDR2 FQGNSA. CDR3 loop: CASSFIQGNQPQHL. The CDR3 coding sequence is TGTGCCAGCAGCTTTATACAGGGGAACCAGCCCCAGCATCTT.

The table lists this clone with a count of one. This chain links TRBV2 with TRBJ1-4; D gene uncertain. The CDR3 loop spans 11 amino acids. Germline CDR1 and CDR2: SNHLY and FYNNEI. V lost 6 bases and J 8 bases, leaving 7 bases between the germline ends. CDR3 DNA: TGTGCCAGCAGCCCTAGGGAAAAACTGTTTTTT. This gives the protein CASSPREKLFF. Using reference TRBV2 and TRBJ1-4 for the parts outside the CDR3, the full variable domain is EPEVTQTPSHQVTQMGQEVILRCVPISNHLYFYWYRQILGQKVEFLVSFYNNEISEKSEIFDDQFSVERPDGSNFTLKIRSTKLEDSAMYFCASSPREKLFFGSGTQLSVL.

This clone was observed a single time. V usage is TRBV7-2 and J usage is TRBJ2-7, with 7 nucleotides matching TRBD1. The length of the CDR3 is 14 residues. V lost 5 bases to trimming and J lost 3 bases; unmatched junction nucleotides: 7. CDR1 and CDR2 from the germline V gene are SGHTA and FQGNSA. CDR3 loop: CASSARQGFYEQYF. The CDR3 nucleotides read TGTGCCAGCAGCGCGCGACAGGGTTTCTACGAGCAGTACTTC.

The chain uses TRBV4-3 and TRBJ1-1, with 8 bases lining up with TRBD1. From germline, CDR1 is LGHNA and CDR2 YSLEER. V lost 2 bases and J lost 5; bases outside the gene matches: 4. The CDR3 runs to 14 residues. CDR3 in amino acids: CASSQQGARTEAFF. CDR3 nucleotide sequence: TGCGCCAGCAGCCAACAGGGGGCGCGAACTGAAGCTTTCTTT.

This clone was recorded once. The junction differs from germline at one of its ends, possibly a read error. The chain employs TRBV7-7 and TRBJ2-3, with TRBD2 matching over 7 bases. This CDR3 comprises 14 residues. CDR1 and CDR2 (germline): SSHAT, FNYEAQ (reference sequence). The CDR3 region has the DNA TGTGCTAGCAGCTTAGCGGGCGACACAGATACGCAGTATTTT. This encodes CASSLAGDTDTQYF.

The genes are TRBV4-3 and TRBJ2-3; 7 bases agree with TRBD2. After removal of 0 bases from V and 2 bases from J, the junction contained 5 bases not matched to a gene. The CDR3 runs to 16 residues. The germline CDR1 and CDR2 sequences are LGHNA and YSLEER. The CDR3 reads CASSQEAGRSTDTQYF. In nucleotides, the CDR3 is TGCGCCAGCAGCCAAGAAGCCGGGAGGTCCACAGATACGCAGTATTTT.

The CDR3 DNA follows: TGTGCCAGCAGTTTATTTGGCCTAGCAGGAGAGCTGTTTTTT. The encoded protein is CASSLFGLAGELFF. This sequence joins TRBV27 and TRBJ2-2; possible D gene TRBD2, 5 bases. CDR1 is MNHEY, CDR2 SMNVEV, per germline (reference sequence). The CDR3 consists of 14 residues. With 1 base removed from V and 11 bases from J, the gap between germline ends came to 14 bases.

V usage is TRBV9 and J usage is TRBJ2-1; no clear D. This CDR3 has 14 amino acids. Germline values: CDR1 SGDLS, CDR2 YYNGEE. The V gene lost 0 bases and the J gene lost 12 bases, with 16 bases spanning the gap. The CDR3 here is CASSVETVRTRQFF. CDR3 coding DNA: TGTGCCAGCAGCGTAGAGACTGTTCGCACCCGGCAGTTCTTC. Full variable domain (missing parts from reference TRBV9 and TRBJ2-1): DSGVTQTPKHLITATGQRVTLRCSPRSGDLSVYWYQQSLDQGLQFLIQYYNGEERAKGNILERFSAQQFPDLHSELNLSSLELGDSALYFCASSVETVRTRQFFGPGTRLTVL.

This rearrangement joins TRBV4-1 to TRBJ2-7; D possibly corresponds to TRBD2 (5 bases). The V end was cut by 5 bases, the J end by 0 bases, with 11 bases between. Germline V lookup: CDR1 MGHRA, CDR2 YSYEKL. CDR3 length: 14 residues. The CDR3: CASSNSGNSYEQYF. The CDR3 DNA reads as TGCGCCAGCAGCAATTCCGGGAACTCCTACGAGCAGTACTTC.

This sequence joins TRBV7-6 and TRBJ1-1, with 7 nucleotides matching TRBD1. Germline CDR1 is SGHVS and CDR2 is FNYEAQ. CDR3 length: 17 residues. The junction had 14 bases not matched to a gene; V was cut back by 1 base and J by 6 bases. This CDR3 reads CASSLVGAGGLTPEAFF. The DNA for the CDR3 is TGTGCCAGCAGCTTAGTGGGGGCAGGGGGATTGACGCCTGAAGCTTTCTTT.

The chain couples TRBV5-6 to TRBJ1-5; 8 nucleotides align to TRBD1. This CDR3 region has 14 residues. V lost 4 bases, J lost 5 bases, and 5 bases stayed unmatched. Germline V gene data show CDR1 as SGHDT and CDR2 as YYEEEE. DNA of the CDR3: TGTGCCAGCAGCCGGACAGGGCGGGATCAGCCCCAGCATTTT. This encodes CASSRTGRDQPQHF.

This CDR3 is CASSLEGRGGGPDTQYF. In DNA form, the CDR3 reads TGTGCCAGCAGCTTGGAGGGGCGGGGGGGCGGCCCAGATACGCAGTATTTT. V is TRBV5-4 and J is TRBJ2-3; 9 positions agree with TRBD2. Germline lookup yields CDR1 SGHNT and CDR2 YYREEE (reference sequence). The CDR3 is 17 amino acids. V lost 0 bases and J lost 4; bases outside the gene matches: 9.

The chain joins TRBV2 to TRBJ1-5, with a weak D call TRBD1 (5 bases). CDR1 and CDR2 from the germline V gene are SNHLY and FYNNEI. The length of the CDR3 is 12 residues. Trimming removed 8 bases at V and 3 bases at J, with 8 bases between. The CDR3 reads CASGGANQPQHF. Written as DNA, the CDR3 is TGTGCCAGCGGAGGGGCCAATCAGCCCCAGCATTTT. The full variable domain, rest sourced from reference TRBV2 and TRBJ1-5, is EPEVTQTPSHQVTQMGQEVILRCVPISNHLYFYWYRQILGQKVEFLVSFYNNEISEKSEIFDDQFSVERPDGSNFTLKIRSTKLEDSAMYFCASGGANQPQHFGDGTRLSIL.